This T cell receptor beta chain was retrieved from a study of T-cell memory formation after mild COVID-19. This clonotype was recorded a few times. TCRdb reanalysed the 5' RACE reads using MiXCR and keeps one entry per CDR3 protein. The sample lists over 500,000 distinct CDR3 sequences, 17% occurring once. Germline trimming cut 4 bases from V and 7 bases from J; bases unmatched to any gene: 10. CDR1 KGHDR and CDR2 SFDVKD come from the germline V gene. There are 16 residues in the CDR3. Sequenced: PBMCs or a T cell subset sorted from them (not recorded which). The chain combines TRBV24-1 with TRBJ2-1; the match to TRBD2 covers 9 bases. This TCR derives from an adult woman who had mild COVID-19 (a few samples of this study predate the infection). Cell type and time point are not known. The CDR3 DNA follows: TGTGCCACCAGTGACCGGAGCGGGAGGAGGTTAAATGAGCAGTTCTTC. Translation: CATSDRSGRRLNEQFF.